One sample yielded the 2 T cell receptor beta chains listed below, sequenced in a study of T cell responses to AZD1222 COVID-19 vaccine. Method: immunoSEQ multiplex PCR; TCRdb's copy keeps in-frame clones and lacks some. The sample includes about 21,000 clones, approximately 81% of them seen just once. The sample here was peripheral blood, taken 28 days after the second AZD1222 dose. Receptor source: an adult who received the AZD1222 COVID-19 vaccine.

This rearrangement joins TRBV27 to TRBJ2-7; D possibly uses TRBD1 or TRBD2 (5 bases each). Deletions cut 8 bases from V and 3 bases from J, with 14 bases between. The length of the CDR3 is 13 residues. Germline assignment: CDR1 MNHEY and CDR2 SMNVEV (reference sequence). CDR3 nucleotides: TGTGCCAGCTCCCGATCGAGGGGCTACGAGCAGTACTTC. Protein product: CASSRSRGYEQYF.

The chain links TRBV7-3 to TRBJ2-6; 8 nucleotides align to TRBD1. V shed 7 bases, J shed 0 bases, and the junction held 11 bases outside the gene matches. This CDR3 is 18 amino acids long. CDR1 and CDR2 from the germline V gene are SGHTA and FQGTGA. CDR3: CASNPGTGVYSGANVLTF. CDR3 sequence (DNA): TGTGCCAGCAACCCCGGGACAGGCGTATACTCTGGGGCCAACGTCCTGACTTTC.